What follows describes a single T cell receptor beta chain. One end of the junction is discordant with germline, which a read error may explain. The data derive from a study of prognosis after radiotherapy for stage I lung cancer. Study information: The enrollment of patients with stage I non-small cell lung cancer occurred between early 2018 and January 2019.

CDR3 length equals 14 residues. Germline-derived CDR1 and CDR2 are MNHEY and SVGAGI. The study amplified the TCR beta CDR3 region from genomic DNA. This amplification was carried out by two rounds of multiplex PCR. With primers specific to each TRBV and TRBJ gene, the first-round PCR was performed. MiXCR, applied by TCRdb to the multiplex PCR reads, yields one record per CDR3 protein. The profile covers roughly 13,000 distinct CDR3 sequences, with 30% appearing a single time and roughly an eighth taken by the ten largest. This clonotype originated in a donor at least 50 years old with non-small cell lung cancer. The chain recombines TRBV6-5 with TRBJ2-5; a possible D gene is TRBD2 (5 bases). The sequenced sample was PBMCs, obtained before or after stereotactic body radiation therapy (not recorded which). In DNA, the CDR3 is TGTGCCAGCAGTTACACCGTGACTAAAGAGACCCATTACTTC. The encoded protein is CASSYTVTKETHYF.